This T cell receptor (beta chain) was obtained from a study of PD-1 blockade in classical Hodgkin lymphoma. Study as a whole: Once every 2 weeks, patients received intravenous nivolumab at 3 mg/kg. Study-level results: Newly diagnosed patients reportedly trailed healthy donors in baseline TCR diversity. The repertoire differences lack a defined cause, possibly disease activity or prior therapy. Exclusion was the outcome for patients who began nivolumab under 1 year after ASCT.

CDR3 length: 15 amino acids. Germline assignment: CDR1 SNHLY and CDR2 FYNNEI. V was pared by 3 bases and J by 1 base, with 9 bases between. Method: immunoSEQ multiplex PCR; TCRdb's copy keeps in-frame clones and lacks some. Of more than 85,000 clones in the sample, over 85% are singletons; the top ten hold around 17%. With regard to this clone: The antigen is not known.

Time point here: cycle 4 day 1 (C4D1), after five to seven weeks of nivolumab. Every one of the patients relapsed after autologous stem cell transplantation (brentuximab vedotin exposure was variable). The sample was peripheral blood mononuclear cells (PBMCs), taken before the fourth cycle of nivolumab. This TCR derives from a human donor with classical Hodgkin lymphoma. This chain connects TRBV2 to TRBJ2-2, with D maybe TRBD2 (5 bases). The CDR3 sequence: CASSEREGNTGELFF. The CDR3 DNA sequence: TGTGCCAGCAGTGAGAGGGAAGGGAACACCGGGGAGCTGTTTTTT. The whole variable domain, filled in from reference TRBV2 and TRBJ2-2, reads EPEVTQTPSHQVTQMGQEVILRCVPISNHLYFYWYRQILGQKVEFLVSFYNNEISEKSEIFDDQFSVERPDGSNFTLKIRSTKLEDSAMYFCASSEREGNTGELFFGEGSRLTVL.